The clone carrying this T cell receptor beta chain has just a few counts. The antigen is unknown. Germline V gene sequence: CDR1 SGHTA, CDR2 FQGTGA. This CDR3 spans 13 amino acids. The germline V and J ends were trimmed by 5 bases and 1 base, with 8 bases remaining between them. TCRdb re-analysed the 5' RACE reads in MiXCR, keeping a single row per CDR3 protein. The table includes approximately 260,000 distinct CDR3 sequences, approximately 15% detected once. This sample is drawn from a study of T-cell memory formation after mild COVID-19. Study as a whole: Among the donors, TCR clusters were largely specific to each donor.

Study-level results: Pre-infection memory carried some responding clones, suggesting that cross-reactive memory joined.

The chain employs TRBV7-3 and TRBJ1-1, with unresolved D. The receptor comes from a man younger than 35 who had mild COVID-19 (a few samples of this study predate the infection). Cell type and time point are not known. Sequenced material: PBMCs or a T cell subset sorted from them (not recorded which). CDR3 protein: CASSAHRNTEAFF. The CDR3 DNA sequence: TGTGCCAGCAGCGCACACCGGAACACTGAAGCTTTCTTT.